Listed below are T cell receptor beta chains from one sample, sequenced in a study of T cell responses to AZD1222 COVID-19 vaccine. TCRdb's table, derived via immunoSEQ multiplex PCR, lists solely in-frame clones and lacks some. The table shows some 120,000 clones, with roughly nine tenths occurring only once. The sequenced sample was peripheral blood, obtained on day 0 of AZD1222 vaccination. These receptors were collected from an adult in good health. Each CDR3 is given with its conserved first and last residue. The order of the fields is V gene, J gene, CDR3 protein.

>TRBV5-1|TRBJ1-1
CASSLNRKNEAFF
>TRBV2|TRBJ1-2
CASSETTGTGVGYGYTF
>TRBV29-1|TRBJ2-3
CSAVQLAEPPHYTDTQYF
>TRBV2|TRBJ2-7
CASLFREQYF
>TRBV30|TRBJ1-1
CAWSVLVNTEAFF
>TRBV19|TRBJ1-1
CASSTRTGRFVRGTEAFF
>TRBV19|TRBJ1-5
CASSIEAVGSREGPQHF
>TRBV28|TRBJ1-3
CASTAPRSLSGNTIYF
>TRBV10-3|TRBJ1-5
CAILWGGRQPQHF
>TRBV30|TRBJ1-1
CAWSVSGVGEAFF
>TRBV10-3|TRBJ2-5
CAISAVGLETQYF
>TRBV6-2/TRBV6-3|TRBJ1-2
CASSRTESYGYTF
>TRBV19|TRBJ2-3
CASSNRVGITDTQYF
>TRBV5-1|TRBJ2-6
CASSLETGLSGANVLTF
>TRBV29-1|TRBJ2-1
CSVASRNYNEQFF
>TRBV27|TRBJ1-1
CASSLAVMNTEAFF
>TRBV19|TRBJ1-5
CASSTNTGLPQHF
>TRBV30|TRBJ1-4
CAWTGANNEKLFF
>TRBV27|TRBJ1-4
CASSQSGNTNEKLFF
>TRBV6-6|TRBJ1-2
CASWDRDYGYTF
>TRBV5-1|TRBJ2-7
CASSPGKSPGEFSYEQYF
>TRBV7-3|TRBJ1-1
CASSPTGQFLEAFF
>TRBV12-3/TRBV12-4|TRBJ1-1
CASSLVQNTEAFF
>TRBV27|TRBJ2-7
CASGGLSYEQYF
>TRBV6-6|TRBJ2-1
CEAGDSYNEQFF
>TRBV3-1/TRBV3-2|TRBJ1-6
CASSQAGQGSPLHF
>TRBV9|TRBJ2-7
CASSATSGSLGEQYF
>TRBV28|TRBJ2-5
CASSPPRETQYF
>TRBV3-1/TRBV3-2|TRBJ2-2
CASSRAVLNTGELFF
>TRBV10-3|TRBJ1-1
CAISESYGRKVLNTEAFF
>TRBV5-1|TRBJ2-7
CASSPGTSNYEQYF
>TRBV10-3|TRBJ1-2
CAVAVGGPHGYTF
>TRBV9|TRBJ2-1
CASSAGQLNEQFF
>TRBV2|TRBJ1-1
CASNTDHTEAFF
>TRBV5-5|TRBJ2-7
CASSQGKSGVYEQYF
>TRBV20-1|TRBJ1-5
CSAIEYSNQPQHF
>TRBV6-5|TRBJ1-1
CASSPADTNTEAFF
>TRBV5-1|TRBJ2-4
CASSSPTSGTNIQYF
>TRBV7-9|TRBJ2-7
CASSLGEDRDHYEQYF
>TRBV29-1|TRBJ2-3
CSGARDTADTQYF
>TRBV19|TRBJ2-7
CASSGDRSYEQYF
>TRBV6-5|TRBJ1-5
CASHGRTGVSQPQHF
>TRBV6-2/TRBV6-3|TRBJ1-1
CASSFQSNTEAFF
>TRBV19|TRBJ2-1
CASSPGLADWGEQFF
>TRBV18|TRBJ1-3
CASFTSVPGNTIYF
>TRBV18|TRBJ1-2
CASSPNTGFMGGYTF
>TRBV6-2/TRBV6-3|TRBJ1-5
CASSYSRRGLNQPQHF
>TRBV10-1|TRBJ1-3
CASGGSGNTIYF
>TRBV5-1|TRBJ1-2
CASSSSRTGVDGYTF
>TRBV18|TRBJ2-7
CASSPSPIIYEQYF
>TRBV2|TRBJ2-1
CASRTGLLNEQFF
>TRBV30|TRBJ1-6
CAWSIARVDSPLHF
>TRBV11-1|TRBJ1-1
CASTPGVGNTEAFF